The 22 T cell receptor beta chains in this list originate from one sample, sequenced in a study of blood T cell repertoires in COVID-19 (TCRdb year 2020). Library preparation was by the immunoSEQ multiplex PCR assay. TCRdb took this table from immuneACCESS and kept in-frame rearrangements with V and J called. Such tables lack part of the clones; where checked against another copy, unresolved V genes explain under half of the gap, and the rest is unexplained. The sample table shows 150,000 to 200,000 clones, and around 84% are seen once. The top ten hold 2.5% to 3.5% of the sample. The specimen sequenced was peripheral blood. Every receptor here comes from a middle-aged man with active or convalescent COVID-19.

The chain combines TRBV15 with TRBJ1-1, with a tentative D call TRBD1 (5 bases). Trimming shortened V by 3 bases and J by 3 bases, and 17 bases separated the two germline ends. The CDR3 is made up of 16 amino acids. Germline V gene lookup returns CDR1 LNHNV and CDR2 YYDKDF (reference sequence). In DNA form, the CDR3 reads TGTGCCACCAGCAGGGGGGACTGGGAAGTGCACACTGAAGCTTTCTTT. Translating it yields CATSRGDWEVHTEAFF.

The chain employs TRBV14 and TRBJ2-1, with 9 bases identical to TRBD1. With V trimmed by 4 bases and J by 4 bases, 8 bases remained unmatched. This CDR3 region has 16 residues. Germline V gene sequence: CDR1 SGHDN, CDR2 FVKESK. The CDR3 here is CASSPFRDRAYNEQFF. In nucleotides, the CDR3 is TGTGCCAGCAGCCCTTTCCGGGACAGGGCTTACAATGAGCAGTTCTTC.

The V call is TRBV19, the J call TRBJ2-2, with D hard to call. The germline V gene has CDR1 LNHDA and CDR2 SQIVND (reference sequence). CDR3 length equals 14 residues. The ends were cut back, 5 bases at V and 1 base at J, with 8 bases in the middle. The DNA for the CDR3 is TGTGCCAGTAGTTTCCGACAGAACACCGGGGAGCTGTTTTTT. Translation: CASSFRQNTGELFF.

The V gene is TRBV9, the J gene TRBJ1-6; possible D gene TRBD1, 6 bases. The CDR3 sequence is 15 residues long. Germline CDR1 and CDR2: SGDLS and YYNGEE. Between the trimmed V and J ends, which lost 0 bases and 8 bases, there was a span of 12 bases. The CDR3 DNA is TGTGCCAGCAGCGTAGACGGGTCAGGGGATTCACCCCTCCACTTT. This sequence encodes CASSVDGSGDSPLHF. Together with reference TRBV9 and TRBJ1-6, the CDR3 gives the full variable domain: DSGVTQTPKHLITATGQRVTLRCSPRSGDLSVYWYQQSLDQGLQFLIQYYNGEERAKGNILERFSAQQFPDLHSELNLSSLELGDSALYFCASSVDGSGDSPLHFGNGTRLTVT.

The CDR3 here is CASSSKVGAYEKLFF. The CDR3 nucleotides read TGTGCCAGCAGCTCCAAGGTCGGAGCCTATGAAAAACTGTTTTTT. The chain carries TRBV14 and TRBJ1-4; D not resolved. The V gene lost 5 bases and the J gene lost 6 bases, with 16 bases spanning the gap. The germline V gene has CDR1 SGHDN and CDR2 FVKESK. This CDR3 spans 15 amino acids.

Remarks on this clone: The same CDR3 also results from other DNA sequences found in this sample. The gene calls are TRBV9 and TRBJ2-3; TRBD1 might be the D (6 bases). The germline V gene encodes CDR1 SGDLS and CDR2 YYNGEE. This CDR3 is built from 14 residues. Trimming stripped 2 bases from V and 3 bases from J, with 10 bases between. Here the CDR3 reads CASSVGQGTDTQYF. The CDR3 coding sequence is TGTGCCAGCAGCGTTGGTCAGGGGACAGATACGCAGTATTTT.

The rearrangement links TRBV19 to TRBJ2-2; D is uncertain. The CDR3 is 14 residues long. Germline V gene data show CDR1 as LNHDA and CDR2 as SQIVND (reference sequence). V lost 5 bases and J 2 bases, leaving 9 bases between the germline ends. CDR3 bases: TGTGCCAGTAGTCCCCAGGCCAACACCGGGGAGCTGTTTTTT. Translating gives CASSPQANTGELFF.

This clone was counted a single time. The chain joins TRBV19 to TRBJ2-1; D perhaps matches TRBD2 (5 bases). The V end lost 3 bases, the J end lost 5 bases, and 14 bases lay between the germline ends. Germline V gene data show CDR1 as LNHDA and CDR2 as SQIVND (reference sequence). The CDR3 sequence is 15 residues long. The CDR3 nucleotides read TGTGCCAGTAGTATCCGACTATCTAGGAACAATGAGCAGTTCTTC. As protein: CASSIRLSRNNEQFF.

The genes are TRBV30 and TRBJ2-2; 13 bases align to TRBD2. The CDR3 length is 16 residues. Per germline, CDR1 GTSNPN and CDR2 SVGIG (reference sequence). V was pared by 5 bases and J by 5 bases, with 8 bases of the junction left unmatched. CDR3 region: CAWGGLAGAGTGELFF. DNA for the CDR3: TGTGCCTGGGGAGGACTAGCGGGGGCGGGGACCGGGGAGCTGTTTTTT.

The chain is built from TRBV5-8 and TRBJ1-4; 8 bases line up with TRBD1. This CDR3 comprises 12 residues. V shed 4 bases, J shed 11 bases, and the junction held 4 bases outside the gene matches. Germline V CDR1 and CDR2: SGHTS, YDEGEE. CDR3 nucleotides: TGTGCCAGCAGCATGGACAGGGCGAAACTGTTTTTT. Its translation is CASSMDRAKLFF.

The chain combines TRBV19 with TRBJ1-2; 8 positions agree with TRBD1. V shed 7 bases and J 5 bases; nucleotides not matched to a gene: 12. The CDR3 is made up of 15 amino acids. The germline CDR1 and CDR2 sequences are LNHDA and SQIVND (reference sequence). This CDR3 reads CASKRGAGGEYGYTF. In DNA form, the CDR3 reads TGTGCCAGTAAGAGGGGGGCAGGGGGCGAGTATGGCTACACCTTC.

V gene TRBV14 combines with J gene TRBJ1-1; no definite D call. Germline V lookup: CDR1 SGHDN, CDR2 FVKESK. The CDR3 is 13 residues long. Deletions cut 1 base from V and 5 bases from J, with 8 bases between. The CDR3 bases are TGTGCCAGCAGCCAAGCGGTGAGGACTGAAGCTTTCTTT. It is translated as CASSQAVRTEAFF.

The V and J genes are TRBV7-2 and TRBJ2-3; a possible D gene is TRBD1 (5 bases). The CDR3 runs to 16 residues. The V gene lost 6 bases and the J gene lost 0 bases, with 16 bases spanning the gap. From germline, CDR1 is SGHTA and CDR2 FQGNSA. Here the CDR3 reads CASSFTGSFSTDTQYF. CDR3 sequence (DNA): TGTGCCAGCAGTTTCACAGGTTCCTTTAGCACAGATACGCAGTATTTT.

V and J are TRBV7-9 and TRBJ1-2; D remains unclear. The germline V and J ends were trimmed by 0 bases and 4 bases, with 12 bases remaining between them. CDR3 size: 15 residues. Germline assignment: CDR1 SEHNR and CDR2 FQNEAQ (reference sequence). CDR3 in amino acids: CASSLAGEPTYGYTF. The DNA for the CDR3 is TGTGCCAGCAGCTTAGCCGGGGAGCCGACCTATGGCTACACCTTC.

The chain uses TRBV28 and TRBJ1-5; tentative D call: TRBD1 (5 bases). Germline V gives CDR1 MDHEN, CDR2 SYDVKM. Between the trimmed V and J ends, which lost 2 bases and 10 bases, there was a span of 15 bases. This CDR3 is built from 14 residues. The CDR3 DNA follows: TGTGCCAGCAGTTTACAGGGTGGGAAGGTTCCCCAGCATTTT. Its protein is CASSLQGGKVPQHF.

The chain's CDR3 is CASSVGQGASTNEKLFF. CDR3 in DNA: TGTGCCAGCAGCGTAGGACAGGGGGCATCGACTAATGAAAAACTGTTTTTT. The V call is TRBV9, the J call TRBJ1-4; 10 bases map to TRBD1. The germline V gene has CDR1 SGDLS and CDR2 YYNGEE. CDR3 size: 17 residues. With 0 bases clipped from V and 2 bases from J, the junction kept 4 bases outside the gene matches. Combining the CDR3 with reference TRBV9 and TRBJ1-4 gives the whole variable domain DSGVTQTPKHLITATGQRVTLRCSPRSGDLSVYWYQQSLDQGLQFLIQYYNGEERAKGNILERFSAQQFPDLHSELNLSSLELGDSALYFCASSVGQGASTNEKLFFGSGTQLSVL.

This chain joins TRBV10-2 and TRBJ2-5, with 7 bases that match TRBD2. This CDR3 is built from 14 residues. Trimming cost V 2 bases and J 1 base; bases outside gene matches: 1. Germline V lookup: CDR1 WSHSY, CDR2 SAAADI. As DNA, the CDR3 is TGCGCCAGCAGTGAGGGGGGGGTCCAAGAGACCCAGTACTTC. Residues: CASSEGGVQETQYF.

The rearrangement uses TRBV2 and TRBJ1-1; D may be TRBD1 (5 bases). CDR3 length: 14 amino acids. CDR1 and CDR2 (germline): SNHLY, FYNNEI. The germline V and J ends were trimmed by 4 bases and 1 base, with 10 bases remaining between them. This CDR3 reads CASSGQGWNTEAFF. The CDR3 coding sequence is TGTGCCAGCAGTGGGCAGGGATGGAACACTGAAGCTTTCTTT. The variable domain in full, completed from reference TRBV2 and TRBJ1-1, reads EPEVTQTPSHQVTQMGQEVILRCVPISNHLYFYWYRQILGQKVEFLVSFYNNEISEKSEIFDDQFSVERPDGSNFTLKIRSTKLEDSAMYFCASSGQGWNTEAFFGQGTRLTVV.

The chain recombines TRBV7-9 with TRBJ2-5, with a weak D call TRBD1 (5 bases). The germline V gene has CDR1 SEHNR and CDR2 FQNEAQ (reference sequence). The CDR3 sequence is 12 residues long. Trimming left V 4 bases short and J 5 bases short, with 8 bases between. CDR3 coding DNA: TGTGCCAGCAGCTCCCAGGGTGAGACCCAGTACTTC. Protein product: CASSSQGETQYF. The whole variable domain, remainder taken from reference TRBV7-9 and TRBJ2-5, is DTGVSQNPRHKITKRGQNVTFRCDPISEHNRLYWYRQTLGQGPEFLTYFQNEAQLEKSRLLSDRFSAERPKGSFSTLEIQRTEQGDSAMYLCASSSQGETQYFGPGTRLLVL.

This clone has only one observation. The gene calls are TRBV5-4 and TRBJ2-5; TRBD1 matches at 7 bases. Trimming cost V 4 bases and J 6 bases; bases outside gene matches: 9. Germline assignment: CDR1 SGHNT and CDR2 YYREEE (reference sequence). The CDR3 totals 14 residues. CDR3 coding DNA: TGTGCCAGCAGCCCACAGGGGTCTCTAAAGACCCAGTACTTC. Translating it yields CASSPQGSLKTQYF.

The rearrangement links TRBV7-2 to TRBJ1-1; D possibly corresponds to TRBD1 (5 bases). The V and J ends lost 6 bases and 7 bases respectively, with 12 bases between them. Germline loops: CDR1 SGHTA, CDR2 FQGNSA. The CDR3 extends over 12 amino acids. The DNA of the CDR3 is TGTGCCAGCAGTCGGGGGGGGTTTGAAGCTTTCTTT. Translated: CASSRGGFEAFF.

The rearrangement joins TRBV7-9 to TRBJ2-7, with D perhaps matching TRBD2 (6 bases). The CDR3 extends over 16 amino acids. V lost 2 bases and J 0 bases, leaving 14 bases between the germline ends. Germline assignment: CDR1 SEHNR and CDR2 FQNEAQ (reference sequence). The CDR3 region is CASSLTSEGISYEQYF. CDR3 DNA: TGTGCCAGCAGCTTAACCTCGGAGGGGATCTCCTACGAGCAGTACTTC.